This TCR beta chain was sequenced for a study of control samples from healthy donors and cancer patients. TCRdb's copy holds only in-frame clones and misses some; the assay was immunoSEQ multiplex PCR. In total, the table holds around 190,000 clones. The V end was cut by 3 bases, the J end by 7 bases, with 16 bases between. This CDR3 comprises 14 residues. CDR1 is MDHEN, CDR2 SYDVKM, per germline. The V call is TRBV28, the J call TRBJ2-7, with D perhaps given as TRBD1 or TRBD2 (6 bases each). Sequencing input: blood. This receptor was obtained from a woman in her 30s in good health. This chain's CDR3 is CASSFHPGAREQYF. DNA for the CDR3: TGTGCCAGCAGTTTTCACCCGGGGGCTAGGGAGCAGTACTTC.